Listed below are T cell receptor beta chains from one sample, sequenced in a study of technical replicates of blood from a handful of donors. Sequencing was performed with immunoSEQ multiplex PCR; in TCRdb, only in-frame clones are kept and a portion is missing. The data show about 81,000 clones, about 96% seen once. The sequenced sample consisted of T cells isolated from PBMCs. Every receptor here comes from a human donor in good health. CDR3s include the opening cysteine and the closing phenylalanine or tryptophan. The D gene is left open where the match is weak. Rows give clone size only sometimes, using once, few, many, or a class for an expanded clone.

V gene: TRBV7-7; clone size: once; D gene: TRBD1; J gene: TRBJ2-5; CDR3 length: 13; CDR3 protein: CASSLGQEETQYF; CDR3 DNA: TGTGCTAGCAGCCTCGGACAGGAAGAGACCCAGTACTTC
V gene: TRBV5-1; clone size: -; D gene: TRBD1; J gene: TRBJ2-7; CDR3 length: 14; CDR3 protein: CASSPGQGIYEQYF; CDR3 DNA: TGCGCCAGCAGCCCGGGACAGGGGATCTACGAGCAGTACTTC
V gene: TRBV5-4; clone size: -; D gene: TRBD1; J gene: TRBJ2-5; CDR3 length: 17; CDR3 protein: CASSPEWDREGQETQYF; CDR3 DNA: TGTGCCAGCAGCCCTGAGTGGGACAGGGAAGGTCAAGAGACCCAGTACTTC
V gene: TRBV2; clone size: medium-sized; D gene: TRBD1; J gene: TRBJ1-5; CDR3 length: 14; CDR3 protein: CASSDRGLSQPQHF; CDR3 DNA: TGTGCCAGCAGTGATAGGGGGCTCAGTCAGCCCCAGCATTTT
V gene: TRBV7-9; clone size: -; D gene: -; J gene: TRBJ1-3; CDR3 length: 14; CDR3 protein: CASSLAGTGNTIYF; CDR3 DNA: TGTGCCAGCAGCTTAGCTGGGACAGGAAACACCATATATTTT
V gene: TRBV7-8; clone size: -; D gene: -; J gene: TRBJ2-3; CDR3 length: 17; CDR3 protein: CASSLGPLAAPTDTQYF; CDR3 DNA: TGTGCCAGCAGCTTAGGACCTTTAGCTGCCCCCACAGATACGCAGTATTTT
V gene: TRBV30; clone size: few; D gene: -; J gene: TRBJ1-4; CDR3 length: 13; CDR3 protein: CAWSGQGNEKLFF; CDR3 DNA: TGTGCCTGGAGTGGTCAGGGAAATGAAAAACTGTTTTTT
V gene: TRBV6-5; clone size: -; D gene: -; J gene: TRBJ1-1; CDR3 length: 15; CDR3 protein: CASSLLTDWNTEAFF; CDR3 DNA: TGTGCCAGCAGTCTCCTGACAGATTGGAACACTGAAGCTTTCTTT
V gene: TRBV2; clone size: -; D gene: -; J gene: TRBJ2-7; CDR3 length: 12; CDR3 protein: CASSRERYEQYF; CDR3 DNA: TGTGCCAGCAGCCGGGAGCGGTACGAGCAGTACTTC
V gene: TRBV11-2; clone size: -; D gene: TRBD1; J gene: TRBJ2-2; CDR3 length: 17; CDR3 protein: CASLADLDRGNTGELFF; CDR3 DNA: TGTGCCAGCTTAGCGGACTTAGACAGGGGGAACACCGGGGAGCTGTTTTTT
V gene: TRBV10-3; clone size: -; D gene: -; J gene: TRBJ1-4; CDR3 length: 16; CDR3 protein: CAISDSRDITNEKLFF; CDR3 DNA: TGTGCCATCAGTGATTCCCGGGACATTACTAATGAAAAACTGTTTTTT
V gene: TRBV10-3; clone size: -; D gene: TRBD1; J gene: TRBJ2-5; CDR3 length: 14; CDR3 protein: CAISESTGGETQYF; CDR3 DNA: TGTGCCATCAGTGAGTCGACAGGGGGAGAGACCCAGTACTTC
V gene: TRBV2; clone size: -; D gene: -; J gene: TRBJ2-2; CDR3 length: 13; CDR3 protein: CASSPGLQGELFF; CDR3 DNA: TGTGCCAGCAGCCCGGGACTCCAAGGGGAGCTGTTTTTT
V gene: TRBV5-1; clone size: -; D gene: -; J gene: TRBJ2-7; CDR3 length: 12; CDR3 protein: CASSLLGGEQYF; CDR3 DNA: TGCGCCAGCAGCTTACTAGGCGGTGAGCAGTACTTC
V gene: TRBV4-2; clone size: -; D gene: -; J gene: TRBJ2-1; CDR3 length: 19; CDR3 protein: CASSQDLAIFGMGYNEQFF; CDR3 DNA: TGTGCCAGCAGCCAAGATTTAGCGATTTTCGGAATGGGCTACAATGAGCAGTTCTTC
V gene: TRBV6-1; clone size: -; D gene: -; J gene: TRBJ1-2; CDR3 length: 15; CDR3 protein: CASSLGPRGDYGYTF; CDR3 DNA: TGTGCCAGCAGCCTCGGGCCCCGGGGGGACTATGGCTACACCTTC
V gene: TRBV19; clone size: -; D gene: -; J gene: TRBJ2-7; CDR3 length: 15; CDR3 protein: CASSTLPPGLGEQYF; CDR3 DNA: TGTGCCAGTAGTACGCTTCCTCCGGGACTCGGCGAGCAGTACTTC
V gene: TRBV7-2; clone size: -; D gene: -; J gene: TRBJ2-5; CDR3 length: 15; CDR3 protein: CASSSQTTRFETQYF; CDR3 DNA: TGTGCCAGCAGCTCACAAACTACTAGGTTTGAGACCCAGTACTTC
V gene: TRBV5-1; clone size: once; D gene: -; J gene: TRBJ2-7; CDR3 length: 12; CDR3 protein: CASSSDGGEQYF; CDR3 DNA: TGCGCCAGCAGCTCGGACGGGGGCGAGCAGTACTTC
V gene: TRBV6-1; clone size: -; D gene: TRBD2; J gene: TRBJ2-7; CDR3 length: 17; CDR3 protein: CASSGGTSGGLTYEQYF; CDR3 DNA: TGTGCCAGCAGTGGCGGGACTAGCGGGGGCCTTACCTACGAGCAGTACTTC
V gene: TRBV6-1; clone size: -; D gene: -; J gene: TRBJ1-2; CDR3 length: 15; CDR3 protein: CASSALDTNNYGYTF; CDR3 DNA: TGTGCCAGCAGCGCCCTCGACACCAATAACTATGGCTACACCTTC
V gene: TRBV11-3; clone size: -; D gene: TRBD2; J gene: TRBJ2-1; CDR3 length: 15; CDR3 protein: CASSIGTSGSNEQFF; CDR3 DNA: TGTGCCAGCAGCATCGGGACTAGCGGGAGCAATGAGCAGTTCTTC
V gene: TRBV11-2; clone size: -; D gene: TRBD2; J gene: TRBJ2-2; CDR3 length: 19; CDR3 protein: CASTLRMTGTSGGTGELFF; CDR3 DNA: TGTGCCAGCACCCTTAGAATGACTGGGACTAGCGGGGGGACCGGGGAGCTGTTTTTT
V gene: TRBV28; clone size: once; D gene: TRBD2; J gene: TRBJ2-7; CDR3 length: 15; CDR3 protein: CASRPQGAGAYEQYF; CDR3 DNA: TGTGCCAGCAGACCCCAAGGTGCGGGGGCCTACGAGCAGTACTTC
V gene: TRBV6-1; clone size: -; D gene: TRBD1; J gene: TRBJ2-7; CDR3 length: 14; CDR3 protein: CASREQGLSYEQYF; CDR3 DNA: TGTGCCAGCAGAGAACAGGGGCTCTCCTACGAGCAGTACTTC
V gene: TRBV4-1; clone size: -; D gene: -; J gene: TRBJ1-6; CDR3 length: 18; CDR3 protein: CASSQEGSGGQRYSPLHF; CDR3 DNA: TGCGCCAGCAGCCAAGAGGGTTCGGGGGGGCAGCGGTATTCACCCCTCCACTTT
V gene: TRBV4-2; clone size: -; D gene: -; J gene: TRBJ1-1; CDR3 length: 16; CDR3 protein: CASTLSTGRRNTEAFF; CDR3 DNA: TGTGCCAGCACCCTATCGACGGGGAGGCGGAACACTGAAGCTTTCTTT
V gene: TRBV7-9; clone size: -; D gene: -; J gene: TRBJ1-4; CDR3 length: 14; CDR3 protein: CASSQGGPNEKLFF; CDR3 DNA: TGTGCCAGCAGCCAAGGCGGGCCTAATGAAAAACTGTTTTTT
V gene: TRBV6-5; clone size: once; D gene: -; J gene: TRBJ1-5; CDR3 length: 15; CDR3 protein: CASSSGRGPRGPQHF; CDR3 DNA: TGTGCCAGCAGTTCGGGCCGGGGTCCCCGGGGGCCCCAGCATTTT
V gene: TRBV28; clone size: once; D gene: TRBD2; J gene: TRBJ2-2; CDR3 length: 19; CDR3 protein: CASTTPRTSGKALTGELFF; CDR3 DNA: TGTGCCAGCACCACCCCCAGGACTAGCGGGAAGGCCCTAACCGGGGAGCTGTTTTTT
V gene: TRBV5-1; clone size: -; D gene: TRBD1; J gene: TRBJ2-7; CDR3 length: 15; CDR3 protein: CASSYRDSNSYEQYF; CDR3 DNA: TGCGCCAGCTCGTACCGGGACAGCAACTCCTACGAGCAGTACTTC
V gene: TRBV9; clone size: -; D gene: -; J gene: TRBJ1-1; CDR3 length: 18; CDR3 protein: CASSADRTVWFLNTEAFF; CDR3 DNA: TGTGCCAGCAGTGCAGACAGGACAGTGTGGTTCCTGAACACTGAAGCTTTCTTT
V gene: TRBV5-4; clone size: -; D gene: -; J gene: TRBJ1-2; CDR3 length: 14; CDR3 protein: CASSYPGLILGYTF; CDR3 DNA: TGTGCCAGCAGCTATCCGGGACTCATCCTGGGGTACACCTTC
V gene: TRBV4-1; clone size: -; D gene: TRBD2; J gene: TRBJ2-5; CDR3 length: 16; CDR3 protein: CASSQAKRGNQETQYF; CDR3 DNA: TGCGCCAGCAGCCAAGCTAAGCGGGGAAACCAAGAGACCCAGTACTTC
V gene: TRBV2; clone size: -; D gene: TRBD2; J gene: TRBJ2-1; CDR3 length: 14; CDR3 protein: CASRSGISYNEQFF; CDR3 DNA: TGTGCCAGCCGGAGCGGGATCTCCTACAATGAGCAGTTCTTC
V gene: TRBV25-1; clone size: -; D gene: TRBD1; J gene: TRBJ2-7; CDR3 length: 13; CDR3 protein: CASSDWDSYEQYF; CDR3 DNA: TGTGCCAGCAGTGACTGGGACAGCTACGAGCAGTACTTC
V gene: TRBV21-1; clone size: -; D gene: -; J gene: TRBJ2-7; CDR3 length: 12; CDR3 protein: CASSLDSYEQYF; CDR3 DNA: TGTGCCAGCAGCCTCGACAGCTACGAGCAGTACTTC
V gene: TRBV10-3; clone size: -; D gene: TRBD1; J gene: TRBJ1-1; CDR3 length: 14; CDR3 protein: CAISESDRGSEAFF; CDR3 DNA: TGTGCCATCAGTGAGTCGGACAGGGGAAGTGAAGCTTTCTTT
V gene: TRBV7-8; clone size: -; D gene: -; J gene: TRBJ1-5; CDR3 length: 13; CDR3 protein: CASSLSGDQPQHF; CDR3 DNA: TGTGCCAGCAGCTTATCAGGGGATCAGCCCCAGCATTTT
V gene: TRBV6-5; clone size: -; D gene: -; J gene: TRBJ1-3; CDR3 length: 16; CDR3 protein: CASSYSVTSSGNTIYF; CDR3 DNA: TGTGCCAGCAGTTACTCGGTCACGAGTTCGGGAAACACCATATATTTT
V gene: TRBV28; clone size: -; D gene: TRBD1; J gene: TRBJ2-7; CDR3 length: 15; CDR3 protein: CASSRRGYWFHEQYF; CDR3 DNA: TGTGCCAGCAGTCGCAGGGGGTACTGGTTCCACGAGCAGTACTTC
V gene: TRBV28; clone size: -; D gene: -; J gene: TRBJ2-7; CDR3 length: 13; CDR3 protein: CASSSGLFYEQYF; CDR3 DNA: TGTGCCAGCAGTTCAGGTCTATTCTACGAGCAGTACTTC
V gene: TRBV27; clone size: once; D gene: TRBD1; J gene: TRBJ1-2; CDR3 length: 13; CDR3 protein: CASRGQGDLGYTF; CDR3 DNA: TGTGCCAGCAGGGGACAGGGGGATCTTGGCTACACCTTC